A single sample is the source of the 21 T cell receptor beta chains below, sequenced in a study of glioma-infiltrating T cells. Using RNA template, CDR3s of TCR alpha and beta were amplified with iRepertoire arm-PCR. One entry per CDR3 protein results from TCRdb running MiXCR on the multiplex PCR reads. The profile shows more than 100,000 distinct CDR3 sequences, 25% to 30% of them singletons. The material sequenced was glioma tissue, nonneoplastic brain tissue, or PBMCs (not recorded which). The receptors shown here come from a human donor with low-grade glioma or glioblastoma, undergoing nonglioma brain surgery, or in good health (not recorded which).

The V call is TRBV28, the J call TRBJ2-7; 9 nucleotides agree with TRBD2. Germline V gives CDR1 MDHEN, CDR2 SYDVKM. This CDR3 comprises 13 residues. V lost 4 bases and J lost 5; bases outside the gene matches: 3. CDR3 amino acids: CASSSSGAHEQYF. CDR3 DNA sequence: TGTGCCAGCAGTTCTAGCGGGGCCCACGAGCAGTACTTC.

This clonotype was counted a few times. The J gene is TRBJ2-1, the V gene TRBV7-9; the match to TRBD1 covers 10 bases. This CDR3 spans 15 amino acids. The ends lost 5 bases at V and 8 bases at J; junction bases unmatched: 9. Germline lookup yields CDR1 SEHNR and CDR2 FQNEAQ (reference sequence). Written as DNA, the CDR3 is TGTGCCAGCAGCACAGACAGGGGGCTGGTGGATGAGCAGTTCTTC. Translation: CASSTDRGLVDEQFF.

This clonotype has a handful of counts. The rearrangement joins TRBV5-4 to TRBJ2-7; D not resolved. The CDR3 extends over 14 amino acids. The V end lost 0 bases, the J end lost 1 base, and 8 bases lay between the germline ends. The germline CDR1 and CDR2 sequences are SGHNT and YYREEE (reference sequence). The CDR3 region is CASSLDGFSYEQYF. CDR3 nucleotides: TGTGCCAGCAGCTTGGATGGTTTTTCCTACGAGCAGTACTTC.

Points on this clonotype: One end of the junction fails to match germline, which may point to a read error. V and J are TRBV28 and TRBJ2-5, with D perhaps assigned TRBD1 or TRBD2 (5 bases each). CDR1 and CDR2 (germline): MDHEN, SYDVKM. The CDR3 loop spans 14 amino acids. The CDR3 DNA follows: TGTGCCAGCAGTTTTGGGACGTACCAAGAGACCAAGTACTTC. Translating gives CASSFGTYQETKYF.

This clonotype was counted at least ten times. This chain connects TRBV29-1 to TRBJ2-7; the match to TRBD2 covers 15 bases. Germline CDR1 is SQVTM and CDR2 is ANQGSEA. V was clipped by 3 bases and J by 4 bases; unmatched bases: 1. CDR3 length: 14 amino acids. The CDR3 sequence: CSVDGLAGGYEQYF. The CDR3 coding sequence is TGCAGCGTTGACGGACTAGCGGGGGGGTACGAGCAGTACTTC.

This clonotype was counted at least ten times. The J gene is TRBJ2-3, the V gene TRBV2; D unresolved. Germline V CDR1 and CDR2: SNHLY, FYNNEI. CDR3 length equals 14 residues. The ends were cut back, 6 bases at V and 2 bases at J, with 12 bases in the middle. The CDR3 loop reads CASRKNGPTDTQYF. The CDR3 region has the DNA TGTGCCAGCAGGAAGAATGGCCCCACAGATACGCAGTATTTT.

J is TRBJ1-3 and V is TRBV7-9, with TRBD1 matching 7 bases. Germline assignment: CDR1 SEHNR and CDR2 FQNEAQ (reference sequence). Germline trimming cut 4 bases from V and 4 bases from J; bases unmatched to any gene: 4. This CDR3 has 14 amino acids. CDR3 in amino acids: CASSSTGAGNTIYF. The CDR3, as DNA: TGTGCCAGCAGCTCAACAGGGGCGGGAAACACCATATATTTT. Filled out from reference TRBV7-9 and TRBJ1-3, the complete variable domain reads DTGVSQNPRHKITKRGQNVTFRCDPISEHNRLYWYRQTLGQGPEFLTYFQNEAQLEKSRLLSDRFSAERPKGSFSTLEIQRTEQGDSAMYLCASSSTGAGNTIYFGEGSWLTVV.

The rearrangement links TRBV7-2 to TRBJ2-2; 9 positions match TRBD1. Germline V gives CDR1 SGHTA, CDR2 FQGNSA. The CDR3 sequence is 17 residues long. V lost 3 bases to trimming and J lost 5 bases; unmatched junction nucleotides: 10. CDR3 in DNA: TGTGCCAGCAGCTTGTCATGGGGACAGGGTCTAACCGGGGAGCTGTTTTTT. Its translation: CASSLSWGQGLTGELFF. The full variable domain, completed using reference TRBV7-2 and TRBJ2-2, is GAGVSQSPSNKVTEKGKDVELRCDPISGHTALYWYRQSLGQGLEFLIYFQGNSAPDKSGLPSDRFSAERTGGSVSTLTIQRTQQEDSAVYLCASSLSWGQGLTGELFFGEGSRLTVL.

In its sample, this clonotype was seen once. Just one base apart from a much larger clone, this may be a read error. This chain's CDR3 is CASSQWGALPSGKTIYF. The CDR3 coding sequence is TGTGCCAGCAGTCAATGGGGGGCGCTTCCCTCTGGAAAGACCATATATTTT. V is TRBV27 and J is TRBJ1-3; D may be TRBD1 (6 bases). This CDR3 comprises 17 residues. Looked up from germline, CDR1 is MNHEY and CDR2 is SMNVEV (reference sequence).

At least ten counts were recorded for this clonotype. V gene TRBV2 combines with J gene TRBJ2-5; unclear D gene. The CDR3 is 15 residues long. Germline CDR1 SNHLY, CDR2 FYNNEI. Trimming left V 7 bases short and J 3 bases short, with 18 bases between. Written as DNA, the CDR3 is TGTGCCAGCATAGGATACGGCTGGACCGAAGAGACCCAGTACTTC. This codes for CASIGYGWTEETQYF.

For this clonotype: A much larger clone is a single base away; this may be a read error. The chain is built from TRBV6-1 and TRBJ2-5, with TRBD1 identical over 8 bases. This CDR3 spans 14 amino acids. The germline CDR1 and CDR2 sequences are MNHNS and SASEGT. Trimming at V came to 7 bases and at J to 4 bases, leaving 8 bases not matched to a gene. Written as DNA, the CDR3 is TGTGCCAGCAAATCAGGGGGCAGTCCAGAGACCCAGTACTTC. It encodes CASKSGGSPETQYF.

Turning to this clonotype: A much larger clonotype is one base distant, so this may be a read error. This sequence joins TRBV18 and TRBJ2-7; TRBD1 matches at 11 bases. The germline V gene has CDR1 KGHSH and CDR2 LQKENI. CDR3 size: 13 residues. In DNA form, the CDR3 reads TGTGCCAGCTCACGGACAGGGGGCTACGAGCAGTGCTTC. Residues: CASSRTGGYEQCF.

The chain has TRBV5-1 and TRBJ1-1; a weak D match, TRBD1 (6 bases). V was clipped by 4 bases and J by 1 base, with 11 bases between them. This CDR3 region has 14 residues. CDR1 and CDR2 from the germline V gene are SGHRS and YFSETQ. CDR3 amino acids: CASSRLTGNTEAFF. As DNA, the CDR3 is TGCGCCAGCAGCAGATTGACAGGGAACACTGAAGCTTTCTTT.

This clonotype has more than one count but fewer than ten. A much larger clone lies one base from this, so it may be a read error. The chain uses TRBV20-1 and TRBJ2-7; the D gene is possibly TRBD2 (7 bases). The CDR3 totals 15 residues. Germline V gene sequence: CDR1 DFQATT, CDR2 SNEGSKA (reference sequence). V was shortened by 1 base and J by 4 bases, with 17 bases between the two germline ends. This chain's CDR3 is CSARVAGGGRYEQYF. Here the CDR3 DNA reads TGCAGTGCTAGAGTAGCTGGCGGGGGCAGATACGAGCAGTACTTC.

This clonotype was recorded at least ten times. The rearrangement links TRBV6-1 to TRBJ2-5; D is uncertain. The CDR3 consists of 11 residues. Per the germline V gene, CDR1 is MNHNS and CDR2 is SASEGT. V dropped 8 bases and J dropped 4 bases, with 8 bases sitting between them. The CDR3 DNA is TGTGCCAGCCAGGTCGGAGAGACCCAGTACTTC. Translation: CASQVGETQYF.

The genes are TRBV19 and TRBJ1-5; D not certain. This CDR3 comprises 13 residues. The germline V gene has CDR1 LNHDA and CDR2 SQIVND (reference sequence). With 7 bases removed from V and 4 bases from J, the gap between germline ends came to 11 bases. CDR3 amino acids: CASTRYINQPQHF. Written as DNA, the CDR3 is TGTGCCAGTACTAGATATATTAATCAGCCCCAGCATTTT.

Comment on this clonotype: The junction and the germline gene differ at one end; a read error may be behind it. This chain links TRBV6-5 with TRBJ2-1; 7 nucleotides agree with TRBD1. This CDR3 is 15 amino acids long. The germline gives CDR1 MNHEY, CDR2 SVGAGI. This CDR3 is CTSSRDDRVSNEKFF. The CDR3 DNA reads TGTACCAGCAGCCGCGATGACAGGGTTTCCAATGAGAAGTTCTTC.

This clonotype was seen many times. The rearrangement joins TRBV3-1 to TRBJ1-1; unclear D gene. V shed 4 bases and J shed 2 bases, with 8 bases lying between them. The CDR3 sequence is 13 residues long. Germline assignment: CDR1 LGHDT and CDR2 YNNKEL (reference sequence). Here the CDR3 DNA reads TGTGCCAGCAGCCGTCAGGAAAACACTGAAGCTTTCTTT. Translating it yields CASSRQENTEAFF.

A remark on this clonotype: Since a much larger clone is just one base distant, this may be a read error. V gene TRBV6-2 or TRBV6-3 combines with J gene TRBJ2-1, with TRBD2 matching 8 bases. From germline, CDR1 is MNHEY and CDR2 SVGEGT. J lost 9 bases, V lost 9 bases, and 19 bases had no gene match. The CDR3 runs to 16 residues. This chain's CDR3 is CARSSAAGGAPSEQFF. In nucleotides, the CDR3 is TGTGCCAGAAGTAGTGCCGCCGGGGGGGCCCCGAGTGAGCAGTTCTTC.

Only a few counts were recorded for this clonotype. V and J are TRBV19 and TRBJ2-7, with a tentative D call TRBD1 (6 bases). Germline assignment: CDR1 LNHDA and CDR2 SQIVND (reference sequence). Trimming stripped 3 bases from V and 1 base from J, with 19 bases between. CDR3 length: 17 amino acids. The CDR3 coding sequence is TGTGCCAGTAGTATTTCCGGACAGCGATTAGGTTCCTACGAGCAGTACTTC. Amino acids: CASSISGQRLGSYEQYF.

Only a few counts were recorded for this clonotype. A much larger clone is a single base away; this may be a read error. The V gene is TRBV14, the J gene TRBJ1-2; D not resolved. This CDR3 has 12 amino acids. CDR1 and CDR2 from the germline V gene are SGHDN and FVKESK. DNA of the CDR3: TGTGCCAGCAGCCAAGCCGTCTATGGCCACACCTTC. Protein sequence: CASSQAVYGHTF.